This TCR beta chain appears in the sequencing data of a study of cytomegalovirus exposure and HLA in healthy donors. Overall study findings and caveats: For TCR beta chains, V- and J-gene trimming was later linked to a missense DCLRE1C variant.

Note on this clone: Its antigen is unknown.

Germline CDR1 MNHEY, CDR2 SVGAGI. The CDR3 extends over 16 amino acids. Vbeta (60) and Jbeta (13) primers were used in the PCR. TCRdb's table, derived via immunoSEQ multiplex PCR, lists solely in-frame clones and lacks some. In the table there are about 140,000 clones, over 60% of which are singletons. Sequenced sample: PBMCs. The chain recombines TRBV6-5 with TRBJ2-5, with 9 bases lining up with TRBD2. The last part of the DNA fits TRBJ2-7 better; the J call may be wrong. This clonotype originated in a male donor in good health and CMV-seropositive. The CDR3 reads CASRYLVSGSTGEQYF. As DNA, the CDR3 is TGTGCCAGCAGATACCTAGTTAGCGGGAGCACGGGCGAGCAGTACTTC.